The 4 T cell receptor beta chains below all came from one sample that was sequenced in a study of blood T cell repertoires in COVID-19. Sequencing was performed with immunoSEQ multiplex PCR; in TCRdb, only in-frame clones are kept and a portion is missing. The sample consists of around 330,000 clones, over 75% of them appearing once. The specimen sequenced was PBMCs or T cells enriched from blood (not recorded which). The receptors here all came from a middle-aged woman who had recovered from COVID-19.

The chain is built from TRBV10-3 and TRBJ2-3; 9 bases fit TRBD1. The CDR3 is made up of 12 amino acids. CDR1 is ENHRY, CDR2 SYGVKD, per germline. V was clipped by 8 bases and J by 6 bases; unmatched bases: 3. DNA of the CDR3: TGTGCCATCGGGACAGGGCCCGATACGCAGTATTTT. It yields the protein CAIGTGPDTQYF.

The genes are TRBV19 and TRBJ1-2; D unresolved. Germline V gene sequence: CDR1 LNHDA, CDR2 SQIVND (reference sequence). Trimming stripped 7 bases from V and 7 bases from J, with 19 bases between. The CDR3 sequence is 14 residues long. CDR3 sequence (DNA): TGTGCCAGTACCCTGACAAGTACGGCTCTTGGCTACACCTTC. Translation: CASTLTSTALGYTF.

The chain recombines TRBV11-3 with TRBJ2-1, with D perhaps TRBD1 (6 bases). Looked up from germline, CDR1 is SGHNT and CDR2 is YENEEA. The CDR3 has 13 amino acids. Trimming pared 5 bases from V and 6 bases from J, leaving 11 bases between. CDR3 bases: TGTGCCAGCAGCCAGGGGCGGTTCAATGAGCAGTTCTTC. Protein product: CASSQGRFNEQFF.

The chain joins TRBV5-4 to TRBJ2-7; 16 positions agree with TRBD2. CDR3 length equals 19 residues. CDR1 SGHNT and CDR2 YYREEE come from the germline V gene (reference sequence). With V trimmed by 2 bases and J by 1 base, 9 bases remained unmatched. CDR3 sequence reads: CASSFFPGTSGGVSYEQYF. The DNA of the CDR3 is TGTGCCAGCAGCTTCTTCCCGGGGACTAGCGGGGGGGTTTCCTACGAGCAGTACTTC.